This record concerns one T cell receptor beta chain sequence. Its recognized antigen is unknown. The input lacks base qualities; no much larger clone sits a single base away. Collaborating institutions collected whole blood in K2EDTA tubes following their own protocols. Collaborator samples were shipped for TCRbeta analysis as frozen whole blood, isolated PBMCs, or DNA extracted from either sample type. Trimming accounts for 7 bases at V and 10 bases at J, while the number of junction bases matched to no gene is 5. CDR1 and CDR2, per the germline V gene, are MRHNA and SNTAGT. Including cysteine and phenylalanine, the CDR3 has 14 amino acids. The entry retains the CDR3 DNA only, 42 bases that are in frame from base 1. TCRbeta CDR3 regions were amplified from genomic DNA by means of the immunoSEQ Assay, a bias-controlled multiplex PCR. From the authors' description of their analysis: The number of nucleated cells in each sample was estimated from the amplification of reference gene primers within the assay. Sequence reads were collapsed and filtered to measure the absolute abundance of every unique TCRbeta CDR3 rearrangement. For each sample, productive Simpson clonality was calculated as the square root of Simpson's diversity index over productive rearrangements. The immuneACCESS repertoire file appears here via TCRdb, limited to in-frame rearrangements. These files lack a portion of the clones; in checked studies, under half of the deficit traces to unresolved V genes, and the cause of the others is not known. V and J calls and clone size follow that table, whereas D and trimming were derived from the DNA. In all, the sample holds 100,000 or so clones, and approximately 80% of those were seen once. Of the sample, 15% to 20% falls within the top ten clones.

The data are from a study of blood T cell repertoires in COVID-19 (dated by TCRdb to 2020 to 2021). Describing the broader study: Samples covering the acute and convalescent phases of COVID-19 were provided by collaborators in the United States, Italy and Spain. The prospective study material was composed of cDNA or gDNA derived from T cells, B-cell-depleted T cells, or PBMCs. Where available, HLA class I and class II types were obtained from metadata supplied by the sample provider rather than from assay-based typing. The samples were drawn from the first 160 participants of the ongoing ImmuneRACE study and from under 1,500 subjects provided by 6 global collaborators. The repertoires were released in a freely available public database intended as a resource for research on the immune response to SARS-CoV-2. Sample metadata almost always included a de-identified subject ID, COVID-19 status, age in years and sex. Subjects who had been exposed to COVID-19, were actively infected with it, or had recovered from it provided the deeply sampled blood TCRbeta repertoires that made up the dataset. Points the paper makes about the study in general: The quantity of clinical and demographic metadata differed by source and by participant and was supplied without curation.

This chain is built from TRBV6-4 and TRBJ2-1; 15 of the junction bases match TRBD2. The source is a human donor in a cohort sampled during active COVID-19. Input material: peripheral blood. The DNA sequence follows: TGTGCCAGCACCGAGGGGACTAGCGGGGGGGAGCAGTTCTTC. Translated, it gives CASTEGTSGGEQFF.